The present T cell receptor beta chain was sequenced within a study of Graves' ophthalmopathy and Graves' hyperthyroidism. This clonotype was detected many times. RNA served as the template for amplifying TCR beta CDR3 regions. An initial RT-PCR round employing HTBI primers preceded a second-round multiplex PCR. A single record per CDR3 protein comes from TCRdb applying MiXCR to the multiplex PCR reads. This sample has about 180,000 distinct CDR3 sequences, with more than 30% found just once. The CDR3 spans 19 residues. In germline, CDR1 is SGHVS, CDR2 FQNEAQ. Trimming took 5 bases from V and 0 from J, leaving 23 bases between them.

The chain links TRBV7-8 to TRBJ1-5; D remains unclear. What was sequenced was peripheral blood. The receptor was isolated from a woman aged 40 to 50 with Graves' ophthalmopathy. The CDR3 coding sequence is TGTGCCAGCAGCACCCGATCCGGGGTTGGTTCCTATAGCAATCAGCCCCAGCATTTT. It is translated as CASSTRSGVGSYSNQPQHF. Full variable domain (remainder filled in from reference TRBV7-8 and TRBJ1-5): GAGVSQSPRYKVAKRGQDVALRCDPISGHVSLFWYQQALGQGPEFLTYFQNEAQLDKSGLPSDRFFAERPEGSVSTLKIQRTQQEDSAVYLCASSTRSGVGSYSNQPQHFGDGTRLSIL.